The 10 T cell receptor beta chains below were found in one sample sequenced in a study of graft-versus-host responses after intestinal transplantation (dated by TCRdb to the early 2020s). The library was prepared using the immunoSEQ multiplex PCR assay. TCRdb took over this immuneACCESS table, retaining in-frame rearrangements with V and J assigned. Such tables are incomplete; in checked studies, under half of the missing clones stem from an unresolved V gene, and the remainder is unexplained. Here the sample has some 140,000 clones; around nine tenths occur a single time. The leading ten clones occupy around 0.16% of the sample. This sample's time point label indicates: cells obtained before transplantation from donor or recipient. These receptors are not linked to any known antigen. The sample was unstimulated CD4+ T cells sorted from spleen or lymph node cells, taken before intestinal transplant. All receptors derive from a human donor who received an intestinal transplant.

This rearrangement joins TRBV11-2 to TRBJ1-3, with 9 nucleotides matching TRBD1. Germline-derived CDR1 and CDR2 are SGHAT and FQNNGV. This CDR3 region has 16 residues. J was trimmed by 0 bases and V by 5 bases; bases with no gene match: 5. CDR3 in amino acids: CASSPRQGVSGNTIYF. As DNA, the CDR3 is TGTGCCAGCAGCCCACGACAGGGGGTCTCTGGAAACACCATATATTTT.

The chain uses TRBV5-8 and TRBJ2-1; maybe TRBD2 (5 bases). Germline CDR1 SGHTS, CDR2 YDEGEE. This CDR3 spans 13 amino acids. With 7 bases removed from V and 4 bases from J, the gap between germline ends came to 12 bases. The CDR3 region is CASYRDLYNEQFF. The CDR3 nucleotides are TGTGCCAGCTACCGGGATCTTTACAATGAGCAGTTCTTC.

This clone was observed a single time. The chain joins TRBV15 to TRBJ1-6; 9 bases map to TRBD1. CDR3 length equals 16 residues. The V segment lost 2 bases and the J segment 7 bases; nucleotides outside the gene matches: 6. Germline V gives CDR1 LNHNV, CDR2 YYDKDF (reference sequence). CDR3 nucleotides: TGTGCCACCAGCAGACCCGGGACAGGGAACAATTCACCCCTCCACTTT. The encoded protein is CATSRPGTGNNSPLHF.

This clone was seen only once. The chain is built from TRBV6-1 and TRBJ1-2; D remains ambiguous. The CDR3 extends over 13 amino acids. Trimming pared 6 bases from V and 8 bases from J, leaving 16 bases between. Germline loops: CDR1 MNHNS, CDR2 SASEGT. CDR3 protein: CASRESGGLGYTF. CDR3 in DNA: TGTGCCAGCAGAGAAAGTGGAGGATTAGGCTACACCTTC.

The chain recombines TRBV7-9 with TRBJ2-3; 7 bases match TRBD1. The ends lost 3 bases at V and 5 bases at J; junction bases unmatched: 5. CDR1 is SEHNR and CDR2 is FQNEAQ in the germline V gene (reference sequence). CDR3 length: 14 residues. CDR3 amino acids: CASSLTGTGDTQYF. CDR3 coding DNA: TGTGCCAGCAGCTTGACAGGGACGGGAGATACGCAGTATTTT.

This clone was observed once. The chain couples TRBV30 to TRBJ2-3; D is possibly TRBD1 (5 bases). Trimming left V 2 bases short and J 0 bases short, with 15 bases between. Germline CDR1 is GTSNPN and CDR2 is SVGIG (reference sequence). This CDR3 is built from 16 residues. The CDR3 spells CAWSIGRAGSTDTQYF. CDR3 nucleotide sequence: TGTGCCTGGAGTATCGGCCGGGCAGGGAGCACAGATACGCAGTATTTT. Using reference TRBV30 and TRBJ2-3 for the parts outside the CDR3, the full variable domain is SQTIHQWPATLVQPVGSPLSLECTVEGTSNPNLYWYRQAAGRGLQLLFYSVGIGQISSEVPQNLSASRPQDRQFILSSKKLLLSDSGFYLCAWSIGRAGSTDTQYFGPGTRLTVL.

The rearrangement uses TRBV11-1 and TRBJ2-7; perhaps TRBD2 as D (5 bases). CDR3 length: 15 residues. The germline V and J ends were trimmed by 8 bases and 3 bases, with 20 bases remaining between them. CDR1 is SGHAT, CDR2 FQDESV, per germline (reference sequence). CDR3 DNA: TGTGCCAGCTGCGACCGCGGATGCGACTACTACGAGCAGTACTTC. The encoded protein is CASCDRGCDYYEQYF. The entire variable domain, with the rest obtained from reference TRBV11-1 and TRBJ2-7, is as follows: EAEVAQSPRYKITEKSQAVAFWCDPISGHATLYWYRQILGQGPELLVQFQDESVVDDSQLPKDRFSAERLKGVDSTLKIQPAELGDSAMYLCASCDRGCDYYEQYFGPGTRLTVT.

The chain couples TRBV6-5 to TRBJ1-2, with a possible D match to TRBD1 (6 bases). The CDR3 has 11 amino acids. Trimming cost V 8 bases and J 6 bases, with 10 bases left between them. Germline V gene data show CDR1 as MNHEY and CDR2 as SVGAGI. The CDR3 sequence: CASGTGHGYTF. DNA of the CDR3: TGTGCCAGCGGAACAGGGCATGGCTACACCTTC.

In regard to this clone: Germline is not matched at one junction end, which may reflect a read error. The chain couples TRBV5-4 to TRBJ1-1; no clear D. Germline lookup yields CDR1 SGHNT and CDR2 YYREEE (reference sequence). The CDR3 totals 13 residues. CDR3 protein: CASSLDGYTEAFF. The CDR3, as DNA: TGTGCCAGCAGTTTGGACGGGTACACTGAAGCTTTCTTT.

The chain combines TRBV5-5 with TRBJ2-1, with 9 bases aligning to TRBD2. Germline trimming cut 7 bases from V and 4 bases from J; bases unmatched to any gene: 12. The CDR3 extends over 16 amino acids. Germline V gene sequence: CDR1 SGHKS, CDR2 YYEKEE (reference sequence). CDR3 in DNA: TGTGCCAGCGGATCGGGGAGCGGGGGGTTATACAATGAGCAGTTCTTC. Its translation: CASGSGSGGLYNEQFF.